Listed here are 5 T cell receptor beta chains from one sample, sequenced in a study of blood T cell repertoires in COVID-19. Sequencing used immunoSEQ multiplex PCR; TCRdb keeps in-frame clones, though not all of them. The sample carries about 49,000 clones, 82% recorded once. The source material was peripheral blood. The receptors derive from a woman aged 60-75 years with acute or convalescent COVID-19.

The rearrangement links TRBV2 to TRBJ2-5; TRBD1 matches 8 bases. Germline V gene lookup returns CDR1 SNHLY and CDR2 FYNNEI. The length of the CDR3 is 15 residues. V shed 4 bases, J shed 1 base, and the junction held 5 bases outside the gene matches. CDR3 DNA: TGTGCCAGCAGTGTATATACAGGGGGCCAAGAGACCCAGTACTTC. This gives the protein CASSVYTGGQETQYF.

The rearrangement links TRBV7-9 to TRBJ2-6; possibly TRBD1 for D (6 bases). Germline values: CDR1 SEHNR, CDR2 FQNEAQ (reference sequence). This CDR3 contains 16 residues. Trimming removed 3 bases from V and 1 base from J, with 10 bases in between. The chain's CDR3 is CASSLFRGSGANVLTF. For the CDR3, the DNA is TGTGCCAGCAGCTTGTTCAGGGGATCTGGGGCCAACGTCCTGACTTTC.

V is TRBV3-1 (or the pseudogene TRBV3-2) and J is TRBJ2-7, with a possible D match to TRBD2 (7 bases). Trimming pared 1 base from V and 5 bases from J, leaving 18 bases between. The CDR3 loop spans 16 amino acids. Germline V gene sequence: CDR1 LGHDT, CDR2 YNNKEL (reference sequence). DNA of the CDR3: TGTGCCAGCAGCCAAGGGGGCGGGGGCAAGTCACACGAGCAGTACTTC. Translation: CASSQGGGGKSHEQYF.

The chain combines TRBV30 with TRBJ1-2; TRBD1 matches at 10 bases. CDR1 GTSNPN and CDR2 SVGIG come from the germline V gene (reference sequence). This CDR3 comprises 20 residues. Trimming removed 4 bases from V and 3 bases from J; junction bases left unmatched: 23. CDR3 DNA: TGTGCCTGGAAGTTTCGGGGATCGGGGACAGGGGCCCTGCAGGACTATGGCTACACCTTC. The encoded protein is CAWKFRGSGTGALQDYGYTF.

The CDR3 is CASSLVGDSSYNEQFF. DNA of the CDR3: TGCGCCAGCAGCTTGGTCGGGGATAGCTCCTACAATGAGCAGTTCTTC. The chain recombines TRBV5-1 with TRBJ2-1; TRBD2 might be the D (5 bases). V was cut by 0 bases and J by 0 bases, with 10 bases left in between. CDR3 length equals 16 residues. Germline CDR1 is SGHRS and CDR2 is YFSETQ.